This T cell receptor beta chain emerged from a study of regulatory T cells in long-lasting Graves disease. Background on the study: It was over 5 years of antithyroid drugs, with positive TSH receptor antibodies, that meant persistent Graves' disease.

In building TCR beta libraries, iRepertoire HTBI primers were used together with Arm-PCR of CDR3 regions. TCRdb passed the multiplex PCR reads through MiXCR, listing each CDR3 protein once. The sample has 400,000 or so distinct CDR3 sequences, 20% to 30% seen once. Overall study results and limits: TRBV28 was favored in persistent disease, as were TRBJ1-2 and TRBJ2-5.

This CDR3 spans 15 amino acids. V gave up 4 bases and J gave up 8 bases; unmatched junction bases: 9. Germline V gene lookup returns CDR1 SGHAT and CDR2 FQNNGV. On this clonotype itself: Its target is not known.

Time point defined: persistent/refractory GD, antithyroid drugs over 5 years with positive TRAb. Extracted RNA from PBMCs served as the source of the TCR library. The sequences come from peripheral blood mononuclear cells (PBMCs), collected when the disease was refractory, from a patient treated with antithyroid drugs. V gene TRBV11-2 combines with J gene TRBJ2-3; 10 nucleotides align to TRBD2. This clonotype was sampled from a female donor with Graves disease. The CDR3 DNA reads TGTGCCAGCAGCTATACCGGGACTAGCGTCGGTACGCAGTATTTT. Translated, it gives CASSYTGTSVGTQYF.